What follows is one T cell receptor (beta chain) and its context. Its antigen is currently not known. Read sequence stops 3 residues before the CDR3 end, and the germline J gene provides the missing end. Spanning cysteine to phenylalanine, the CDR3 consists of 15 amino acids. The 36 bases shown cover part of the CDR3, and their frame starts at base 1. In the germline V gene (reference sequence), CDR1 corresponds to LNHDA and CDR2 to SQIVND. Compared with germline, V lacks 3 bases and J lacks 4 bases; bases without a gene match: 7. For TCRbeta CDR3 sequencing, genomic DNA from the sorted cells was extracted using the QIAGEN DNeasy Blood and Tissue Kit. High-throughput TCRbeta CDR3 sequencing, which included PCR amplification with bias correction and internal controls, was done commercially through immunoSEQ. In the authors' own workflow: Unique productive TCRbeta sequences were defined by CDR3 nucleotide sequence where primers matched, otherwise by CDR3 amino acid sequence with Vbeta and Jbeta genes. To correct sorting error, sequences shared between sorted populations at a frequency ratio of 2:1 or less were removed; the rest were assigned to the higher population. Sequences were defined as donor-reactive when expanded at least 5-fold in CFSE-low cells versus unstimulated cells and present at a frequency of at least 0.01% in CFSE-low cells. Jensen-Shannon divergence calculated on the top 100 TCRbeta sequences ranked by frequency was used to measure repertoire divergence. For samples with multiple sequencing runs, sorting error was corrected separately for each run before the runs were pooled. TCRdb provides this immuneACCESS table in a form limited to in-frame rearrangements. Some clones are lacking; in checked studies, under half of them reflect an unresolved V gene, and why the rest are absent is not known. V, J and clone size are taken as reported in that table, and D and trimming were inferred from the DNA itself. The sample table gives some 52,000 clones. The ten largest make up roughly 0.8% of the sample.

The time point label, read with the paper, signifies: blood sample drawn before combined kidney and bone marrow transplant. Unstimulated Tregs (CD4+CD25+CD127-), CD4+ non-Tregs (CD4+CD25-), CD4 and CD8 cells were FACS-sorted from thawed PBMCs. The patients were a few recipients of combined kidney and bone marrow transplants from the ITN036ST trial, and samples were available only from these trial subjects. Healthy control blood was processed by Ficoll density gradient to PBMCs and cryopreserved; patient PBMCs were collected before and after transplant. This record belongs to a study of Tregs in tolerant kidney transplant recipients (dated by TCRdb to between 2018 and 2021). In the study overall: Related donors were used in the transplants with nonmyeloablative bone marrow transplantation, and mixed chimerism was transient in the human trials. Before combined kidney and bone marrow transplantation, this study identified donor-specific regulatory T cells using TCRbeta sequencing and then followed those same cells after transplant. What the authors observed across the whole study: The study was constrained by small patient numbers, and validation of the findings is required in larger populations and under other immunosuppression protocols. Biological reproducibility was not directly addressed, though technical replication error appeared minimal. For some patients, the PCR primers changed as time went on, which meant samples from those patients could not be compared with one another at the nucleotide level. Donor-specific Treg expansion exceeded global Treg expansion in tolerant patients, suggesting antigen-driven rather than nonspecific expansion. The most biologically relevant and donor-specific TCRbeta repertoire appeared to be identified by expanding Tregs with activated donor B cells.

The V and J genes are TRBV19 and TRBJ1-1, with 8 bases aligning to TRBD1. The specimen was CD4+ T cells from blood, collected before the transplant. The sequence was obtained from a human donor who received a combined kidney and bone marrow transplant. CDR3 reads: CASSIRTGRGTEAFF. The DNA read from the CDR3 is TGTGCCAGTAGTATCCGGACAGGGCGTGGCACTGAA.